These 21 T cell receptor beta chains were all obtained from the same sample, sequenced in a study of T cells after yellow fever vaccination. Via MiXCR, TCRdb re-called the 5' RACE reads, giving one row per CDR3 protein. The sample records 320,000 or so distinct CDR3 sequences, roughly 8.3% being singletons. This specimen consisted of PBMCs, obtained more than 35 days after the first yellow fever vaccination. These receptors came from a man aged 18-30 years who received the YFV17D yellow fever vaccine.

The chain combines TRBV10-3 with TRBJ1-1, with a weak D call TRBD1 (5 bases). CDR3 size: 13 residues. Germline-derived CDR1 and CDR2 are ENHRY and SYGVKD. The V end was cut by 4 bases, the J end by 1 base, with 7 bases between. This CDR3 is CAISAQGNTEAFF. The CDR3, as DNA: TGTGCCATCAGTGCCCAGGGGAACACTGAAGCTTTCTTT.

This clonotype occurred a few times. The chain combines TRBV2 with TRBJ2-7; D is unresolved. Germline-derived CDR1 and CDR2 are SNHLY and FYNNEI. V was cut by 2 bases and J by 6 bases, with 5 bases left in between. The CDR3 totals 11 residues. Written as DNA, the CDR3 is TGTGCCAGCAGTGAAAATAGCGAGCAGTACTTC. Protein: CASSENSEQYF.

The genes are TRBV29-1 and TRBJ2-5, with a tentative D call TRBD2 (6 bases). Trimming removed 2 bases at V and 5 bases at J, with 24 bases between. CDR1 and CDR2 (germline): SQVTM, ANQGSEA. The CDR3 is made up of 17 amino acids. CDR3 nucleotides: TGCAGCGTTGAAACTTTAAATACCGGGCCGGAGGGGGAGACCCAGTACTTC. It encodes CSVETLNTGPEGETQYF.

As for this clonotype: The germline gene is not matched at one end of the junction; a read error may be the cause. The CDR3 DNA reads TGCAGTACTAGAGCTAGGGTTCCCTACAATGAGCAGTTCTTC. It yields the protein CSTRARVPYNEQFF. The chain carries TRBV20-1 and TRBJ2-1; a possible D gene is TRBD2 (5 bases). There are 14 residues in the CDR3. Germline-derived CDR1 and CDR2 are DFQATT and SNEGSKA (reference sequence).

The chain recombines TRBV5-1 with TRBJ1-1, with 7 bases lining up with TRBD1. The CDR3 has 16 residues. V was pared by 4 bases and J by 1 base, with 10 bases of the junction left unmatched. Germline assignment: CDR1 SGHRS and CDR2 YFSETQ. CDR3 region: CASSQTWDRRNTEAFF. CDR3 DNA sequence: TGCGCCAGCAGCCAGACTTGGGACAGAAGGAACACTGAAGCTTTCTTT.

This clonotype was counted only a few times. The J gene is TRBJ2-1, the V gene TRBV4-1; possibly TRBD2 for D (5 bases). This CDR3 is built from 18 residues. Germline loops: CDR1 MGHRA, CDR2 YSYEKL. V was cut by 1 base and J by 5 bases, with 21 bases left in between. CDR3 DNA: TGCGCCAGCAGCCAAGGGACTGTGTCGCGATTTATGGACAATGAGCAGTTCTTC. Residues: CASSQGTVSRFMDNEQFF.

This clonotype was seen at least ten times. This chain joins TRBV7-9 and TRBJ2-1, with a tentative D call TRBD1 (6 bases). From germline, CDR1 is SEHNR and CDR2 FQNEAQ (reference sequence). V lost 7 bases, J lost 4 bases, and 11 bases lay in between. The CDR3 has 13 amino acids. The CDR3 loop reads CASILDSYNEQFF. The DNA of the CDR3 is TGTGCCAGCATCTTGGACAGTTACAATGAGCAGTTCTTC.

This clonotype was detected a few times. This sequence joins TRBV20-1 and TRBJ2-7, with D possibly matching TRBD1 (7 bases). The ends were cut back, 0 bases at V and 5 bases at J, with 14 bases in the middle. Germline V CDR1 and CDR2: DFQATT, SNEGSKA (reference sequence). The CDR3 is 14 amino acids. In DNA, the CDR3 is TGCAGTGCTAGAGACAGGGGGGCAAATGACGAGCAGTACTTC. Protein: CSARDRGANDEQYF.

Points on this clonotype: A much larger clonotype is one base distant, so this may be a read error. The chain is built from TRBV18 and TRBJ2-7; D gene ambiguous. Trimming cost V 2 bases and J 10 bases, with 18 bases left between them. Germline lookup yields CDR1 KGHSH and CDR2 LQKENI. The CDR3 runs 14 residues. The CDR3 loop is CASSPSAIWTDQYF. The CDR3 nucleotides read TGTGCCAGCTCACCATCGGCTATATGGACCGACCAGTACTTC.

This clonotype occurred a few times. The rearrangement uses TRBV5-1 and TRBJ2-3; TRBD2 is a possible D gene (5 bases). This CDR3 region has 15 residues. Trimming cost V 4 bases and J 2 bases, with 14 bases left between them. Germline V gene data show CDR1 as SGHRS and CDR2 as YFSETQ. The CDR3 reads CASSTDSNPTDTQYF. CDR3 DNA sequence: TGCGCCAGCAGCACGGACTCCAATCCCACAGATACGCAGTATTTT.

The chain recombines TRBV7-6 with TRBJ1-5; TRBD1 might be the D (6 bases). This CDR3 has 13 residues. V gave up 10 bases and J gave up 7 bases, with 17 bases separating them. The V gene's germline CDR1 is SGHVS and CDR2 FNYEAQ. The CDR3 nucleotides are TGTGCCATCCCTCTAAACGACAGGCAGCCCCAGCATTTT. It translates to CAIPLNDRQPQHF.

There are a few counts of this clonotype. The genes are TRBV28 and TRBJ2-1; TRBD1 might be the D (6 bases). Trimming stripped 7 bases from V and 8 bases from J, with 12 bases between. This CDR3 has 12 amino acids. In germline, CDR1 is MDHEN, CDR2 SYDVKM. CDR3 in amino acids: CASKRGSDEQFF. The DNA for the CDR3 is TGTGCCAGCAAAAGGGGGTCCGATGAGCAGTTCTTC.

This clonotype was counted only a few times. The gene calls are TRBV7-2 and TRBJ1-2; unclear D gene. Per the germline V gene, CDR1 is SGHTA and CDR2 is FQGNSA. The ends were cut back, 4 bases at V and 6 bases at J, with 15 bases in the middle. This CDR3 spans 14 amino acids. The CDR3 DNA sequence: TGTGCCAGCAGCTCGTACAGCGAAACCCATGGCTACACCTTC. It yields the protein CASSSYSETHGYTF.

This clonotype turned up a few times. The chain employs TRBV5-1 and TRBJ2-2; 8 bases fit TRBD2. After removal of 5 bases from V and 0 bases from J, the junction contained 9 bases not matched to a gene. The V gene's germline CDR1 is SGHRS and CDR2 YFSETQ. This CDR3 comprises 17 residues. The CDR3 DNA sequence: TGCGCCAGCAGTAAGCGAGCGGGGGTACCGAACACCGGGGAGCTGTTTTTT. The encoded protein is CASSKRAGVPNTGELFF.

This clonotype was detected only a few times. The rearrangement uses TRBV2 and TRBJ2-5, with a weak D call TRBD2 (6 bases). V was pared by 1 base and J by 1 base, with 7 bases between. In germline, CDR1 is SNHLY, CDR2 FYNNEI. CDR3 length equals 14 residues. CDR3 DNA sequence: TGTGCCAGCAGTGAAGGGGGAGGCCAAGAGACCCAGTACTTC. It is translated as CASSEGGGQETQYF.

CDR3 DNA: TGCGCCAGCCGACCCCTGGGACTAGCGAGCCACGAGCAGTACTTC. It is translated as CASRPLGLASHEQYF. The chain couples TRBV5-1 to TRBJ2-7; 10 positions agree with TRBD2. This CDR3 contains 15 residues. J gave up 5 bases and V 7 bases, and 12 bases lay outside the gene matches. The V gene's germline CDR1 is SGHRS and CDR2 YFSETQ.

V usage is TRBV20-1 and J usage is TRBJ2-6, with D unresolved. In germline, CDR1 is DFQATT, CDR2 SNEGSKA (reference sequence). CDR3 length: 19 amino acids. V was cut by 1 base and J by 0 bases, with 19 bases left in between. CDR3 protein: CSARVQEVVYYSGANVLTF. The CDR3 nucleotides are TGCAGTGCTAGAGTGCAGGAAGTAGTCTACTACTCTGGGGCCAACGTCCTGACTTTC.

Worth noting for this clonotype: A much larger clone sits a single nucleotide away, making a read error possible. The genes are TRBV28 and TRBJ2-7; 9 bases map to TRBD1. The germline V gene encodes CDR1 MDHEN and CDR2 SYDVKM. The CDR3 sequence is 16 residues long. The V segment lost 4 bases and the J segment 5 bases; nucleotides outside the gene matches: 12. The CDR3 loop is CASSSNRGRELNEQYV. The CDR3 DNA follows: TGTGCCAGCAGTTCCAACAGGGGGCGGGAATTAAACGAGCAGTACGTC.

This clonotype was seen only a few times. This chain links TRBV15 with TRBJ2-7; 9 bases map to TRBD2. V trimming: 5 bases; J trimming: 2 bases; junction bases outside the gene matches: 13. Germline CDR1 reads LNHNV; CDR2 reads YYDKDF (reference sequence). The CDR3 length is 17 residues. CDR3 in amino acids: CATSGPLWTSDTYEQYF. DNA for the CDR3: TGTGCCACCAGCGGCCCCCTTTGGACTAGCGACACCTACGAGCAGTACTTC.

This clonotype has a handful of counts. The V and J genes are TRBV7-2 and TRBJ1-5, with no clear D. Trimming took 6 bases from V and 0 from J, leaving 9 bases between them. The CDR3 spans 14 residues. Germline values: CDR1 SGHTA, CDR2 FQGNSA. The CDR3, as DNA: TGTGCCAGCAGACAGCAGGATAGCAATCAGCCCCAGCATTTT. Its protein product is CASRQQDSNQPQHF.

This chain links TRBV5-1 with TRBJ1-5; TRBD1 matches 7 bases. The V gene end was trimmed by 3 bases and the J gene end by 4 bases; junction bases not matched to a gene: 7. CDR3 size: 15 residues. From germline, CDR1 is SGHRS and CDR2 YFSETQ. CDR3 in amino acids: CASSSEGQTNQPQHF. The DNA for the CDR3 is TGCGCCAGCAGCTCGGAGGGACAGACTAATCAGCCCCAGCATTTT.